Below are 25 T cell receptor beta chains sequenced from a single sample in a study of identical twins. TCRdb redid the calling of the 5' RACE reads with MiXCR, one entry per CDR3 protein. Here the sample spans 460,000 or so distinct CDR3 sequences, 12% to 15% being singletons. This sample was shared with a second study, whose subject was yellow fever vaccine responses in identical twins.

Sequencing was carried out using CD4+ T cells sorted from blood. These receptors all stem from a woman younger than 30 in good health.

V is TRBV20-1 and J is TRBJ2-7; D may be TRBD1 or TRBD2 (5 bases each). CDR3 length equals 13 residues. V lost 5 bases, J lost 0 bases, and 11 bases lay in between. The germline V gene has CDR1 DFQATT and CDR2 SNEGSKA (reference sequence). CDR3 sequence (DNA): TGCAGTGCTTACGGGGCCACCTCCTACGAGCAGTACTTC. It encodes CSAYGATSYEQYF.

The chain recombines TRBV27 with TRBJ2-7; no clear D gene. V was clipped by 6 bases and J by 5 bases, with 14 bases between them. This CDR3 comprises 13 residues. The V gene's germline CDR1 is MNHEY and CDR2 SMNVEV (reference sequence). Written as DNA, the CDR3 is TGTGCCAGCAGCGACACGGGTGCAAACGAGCAGTACTTC. It yields the protein CASSDTGANEQYF.

This clonotype was counted between two and nine times. The chain carries TRBV7-9 and TRBJ2-5; D possibly corresponds to TRBD2 (5 bases). CDR3 length: 14 residues. V was cut by 2 bases and J by 5 bases, with 12 bases left in between. Germline CDR1 SEHNR, CDR2 FQNEAQ (reference sequence). The CDR3: CASSLSAGRETQYF. DNA for the CDR3: TGTGCCAGCAGCTTATCGGCGGGTAGGGAGACCCAGTACTTC.

The chain uses TRBV20-1 and TRBJ2-3; 7 nucleotides line up with TRBD1. CDR3 length: 15 amino acids. Germline V gene data show CDR1 as DFQATT and CDR2 as SNEGSKA (reference sequence). Germline trimming cut 6 bases from V and 1 base from J; bases unmatched to any gene: 10. The CDR3 sequence is CSARFDRDGTDTQYF. The CDR3 coding sequence is TGCAGTGCGCGATTTGACAGGGACGGCACAGATACGCAGTATTTT.

This clonotype was seen many times. The chain couples TRBV21-1 to TRBJ2-7; the table gives TRBD1 as D, unverified against the DNA. TRBV21-1 is shown as a pseudogene. CDR3 size: 16 residues. In nucleotides, the CDR3 is TGTGCCAGCAGATTACTCCTACAGGGAATCTTCTACGAGCAGTACTTC. Protein: CASRLLLQGIFYEQYF.

The genes are TRBV9 and TRBJ2-3; the match to TRBD1 covers 7 bases. This CDR3 is built from 14 residues. V dropped 5 bases and J dropped 3; count of bases not matched to a gene: 6. Germline assignment: CDR1 SGDLS and CDR2 YYNGEE. In DNA, the CDR3 is TGTGCCAGCAGACAGGGGATGGGGACAGATACGCAGTATTTT. This translates into CASRQGMGTDTQYF.

The gene calls are TRBV29-1 and TRBJ2-1, with 8 bases identical to TRBD1. V lost 7 bases, J lost 7 bases, and 12 bases stayed unmatched. CDR3 size: 14 residues. Germline loops: CDR1 SQVTM, CDR2 ANQGSEA. CDR3 in amino acids: CSAFGTGRENEQFF. The DNA for the CDR3 is TGCAGCGCGTTCGGGACAGGTAGGGAGAATGAGCAGTTCTTC.

This clonotype was observed at least ten times. The V call is TRBV5-1, the J call TRBJ2-5; a possible D gene is TRBD1 (6 bases). This CDR3 is 14 amino acids long. The ends were cut back, 4 bases at V and 1 base at J, with 11 bases in the middle. Germline CDR1 SGHRS, CDR2 YFSETQ. Written as DNA, the CDR3 is TGCGCCAGCAGCCTAACGACAGGCCAAGAGACCCAGTACTTC. Protein sequence: CASSLTTGQETQYF.

This clonotype was counted between two and nine times. The V gene is TRBV20-1, the J gene TRBJ2-1, with 8 bases that match TRBD2. The CDR3 is made up of 15 amino acids. CDR1 is DFQATT, CDR2 SNEGSKA, per germline (reference sequence). V lost 1 base to trimming and J lost 5 bases; unmatched junction nucleotides: 7. The DNA of the CDR3 is TGCAGTGCTAGAGTGTTCGGGGGGGGTGACAATGAGCAGTTCTTC. Amino acids: CSARVFGGGDNEQFF.

This clonotype has more than one count but fewer than ten. The rearrangement uses TRBV9 and TRBJ2-3; TRBD1 agrees at 7 bases. Germline V CDR1 and CDR2: SGDLS, YYNGEE. CDR3 length: 14 residues. The junction had 4 bases not matched to a gene; V was cut back by 3 bases and J by 3 bases. The CDR3 DNA follows: TGTGCCAGCAGCGAGCGACAGGGTACAGATACGCAGTATTTT. Protein: CASSERQGTDTQYF. The full variable domain, with the rest looked up from reference TRBV9 and TRBJ2-3, is DSGVTQTPKHLITATGQRVTLRCSPRSGDLSVYWYQQSLDQGLQFLIQYYNGEERAKGNILERFSAQQFPDLHSELNLSSLELGDSALYFCASSERQGTDTQYFGPGTRLTVL.

This clonotype was detected once. The J gene is TRBJ2-3, the V gene TRBV29-1; a possible D gene is TRBD1 (5 bases). V dropped 7 bases and J dropped 0 bases, with 8 bases sitting between them. Per the germline V gene, CDR1 is SQVTM and CDR2 is ANQGSEA. This CDR3 has 12 amino acids. CDR3 sequence reads: CSAYRSTDTQYF. In nucleotides, the CDR3 is TGCAGCGCTTACAGGAGCACAGATACGCAGTATTTT.

The DNA of the CDR3 is TGTGCCATCAATGTCGACCTCCAAGAGACCCAGTACTTC. As protein: CAINVDLQETQYF. The gene calls are TRBV10-3 and TRBJ2-5, with unresolved D. Germline-derived CDR1 and CDR2 are ENHRY and SYGVKD. Trimming took 7 bases from V and 1 from J, leaving 10 bases between them. This CDR3 has 13 amino acids.

The V call is TRBV7-2, the J call TRBJ2-5, with 8 bases lining up with TRBD2. The germline gives CDR1 SGHTA, CDR2 FQGNSA. V shed 5 bases and J 3 bases; nucleotides not matched to a gene: 5. The CDR3 has 14 residues. For the CDR3, the DNA is TGTGCCAGCAGCCGCGGGACTAGGAAAGAGACCCAGTACTTC. Protein: CASSRGTRKETQYF.

This clonotype showed up just a few times. The chain links TRBV28 to TRBJ2-7, with TRBD1 identical over 12 bases. The CDR3 has 14 residues. Looked up from germline, CDR1 is MDHEN and CDR2 is SYDVKM. J gave up 7 bases and V 5 bases, and 6 bases lay outside the gene matches. Written as DNA, the CDR3 is TGTGCCAGCAGTATCCGGGACAGGGGGCAGGAGCAGTACTTC. The encoded protein is CASSIRDRGQEQYF.

This chain links TRBV28 with TRBJ2-1; D unresolved. Germline V gene sequence: CDR1 MDHEN, CDR2 SYDVKM. CDR3 length: 12 residues. V lost 7 bases, J lost 6 bases, and 10 bases lay in between. CDR3 sequence: CASTPARNEQFF. DNA of the CDR3: TGTGCCAGCACCCCGGCTCGCAATGAGCAGTTCTTC.

In its sample, this clonotype was seen many times. The chain is built from TRBV12-3 or TRBV12-4 and TRBJ2-2, with a possible D match to TRBD2 (6 bases). V was trimmed by 6 bases and J by 6 bases, leaving 17 bases between them. The CDR3 length is 15 residues. CDR3 protein: CASRPLTGAAGELFF. As DNA, the CDR3 is TGTGCCAGCAGGCCCCTAACGGGAGCTGCCGGGGAGCTGTTTTTT.

The chain has TRBV29-1 and TRBJ2-5; no clear D. Germline V gene data show CDR1 as SQVTM and CDR2 as ANQGSEA. The V and J ends lost 6 bases and 1 base respectively, with 12 bases between them. The CDR3 contains 13 residues. CDR3 amino acids: CSVFEPIQETQYF. CDR3 sequence (DNA): TGCAGCGTGTTCGAGCCAATCCAAGAGACCCAGTACTTC.

This clonotype was detected only a few times. The chain couples TRBV21-1 to TRBJ2-2; no DNA check was done on the table's D call, TRBD2. TRBV21-1 is designated a pseudogene. The CDR3 is made up of 15 amino acids. The CDR3 region has the DNA TGTGCCAGCAGCAAAGTGACTACGAACACCGGGGAGCTGTTTTTT. As protein: CASSKVTTNTGELFF.

This chain uses TRBV7-9 with TRBJ2-3; the match to TRBD2 covers 10 bases. This CDR3 comprises 16 residues. With V trimmed by 5 bases and J by 4 bases, 9 bases remained unmatched. CDR1 is SEHNR, CDR2 FQNEAQ, per germline (reference sequence). CDR3 in amino acids: CASSVQLAGIADTQYF. The CDR3 coding sequence is TGTGCCAGCAGCGTCCAACTAGCGGGAATCGCAGATACGCAGTATTTT.

In DNA form, the CDR3 reads TGTGCCAGCATTACAGGCCTCGAGTCCTACGAGCAGTACTTC. It translates to CASITGLESYEQYF. This chain joins TRBV6-5 and TRBJ2-7, with D tentatively TRBD1 (5 bases). V was shortened by 7 bases and J by 1 base, with 14 bases between the two germline ends. This CDR3 is 14 amino acids long. The germline CDR1 and CDR2 sequences are MNHEY and SVGAGI.

This rearrangement joins TRBV20-1 to TRBJ2-2, with TRBD1 identical over 7 bases. Germline V gene lookup returns CDR1 DFQATT and CDR2 SNEGSKA (reference sequence). V shed 1 base and J 5 bases; nucleotides not matched to a gene: 4. The CDR3 spans 14 residues. The CDR3 here is CSARAAGGTGELFF. The DNA for the CDR3 is TGCAGTGCTAGAGCGGCAGGGGGAACCGGGGAGCTGTTTTTT.

This clonotype was picked up many times. The rearrangement joins TRBV12-3 or TRBV12-4 to TRBJ2-7; 7 positions match TRBD1. J lost 4 bases, V lost 6 bases, and 3 bases had no gene match. This CDR3 contains 12 residues. CDR3 residues: CASRGRGYEQYF. Written as DNA, the CDR3 is TGTGCCAGCAGAGGCAGGGGGTACGAGCAGTACTTC.

The rearrangement uses TRBV12-3 or TRBV12-4 and TRBJ2-7; D is undetermined. This CDR3 spans 14 amino acids. The CDR3 DNA is TGTGCTCCCCCCAGATTGACCGAGCCCTACGAGCAGTACTTC. Encoded protein: CAPPRLTEPYEQYF.

The chain has TRBV7-9 and TRBJ2-7; D ambiguous. CDR1 and CDR2 (germline): SEHNR, FQNEAQ (reference sequence). V gave up 5 bases and J gave up 0 bases, with 17 bases separating them. The CDR3 spans 16 residues. The CDR3 here is CASSAAGRSYSYEQYF. In nucleotides, the CDR3 is TGTGCCAGCAGCGCAGCCGGCCGCTCCTACTCCTACGAGCAGTACTTC.

V and J are TRBV24-1 and TRBJ2-5; D might be TRBD1 (6 bases). The CDR3 totals 19 residues. Germline lookup yields CDR1 KGHDR and CDR2 SFDVKD. V lost 3 bases to trimming and J lost 3 bases, with 25 bases between them. The CDR3 sequence: CATSDIPRGAGVFEETQYF. In DNA, the CDR3 is TGTGCCACCAGTGATATACCGAGAGGGGCAGGGGTTTTCGAAGAGACCCAGTACTTC.